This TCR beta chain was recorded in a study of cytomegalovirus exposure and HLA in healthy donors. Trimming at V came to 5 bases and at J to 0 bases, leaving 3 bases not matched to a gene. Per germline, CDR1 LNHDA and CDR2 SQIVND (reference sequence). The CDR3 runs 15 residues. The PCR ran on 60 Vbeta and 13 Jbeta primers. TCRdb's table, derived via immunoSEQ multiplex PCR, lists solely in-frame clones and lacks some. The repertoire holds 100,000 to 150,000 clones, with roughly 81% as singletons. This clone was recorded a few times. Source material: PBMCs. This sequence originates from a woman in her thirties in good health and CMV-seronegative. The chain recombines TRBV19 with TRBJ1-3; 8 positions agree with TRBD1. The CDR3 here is CASSPQGASGNTIYF. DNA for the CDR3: TGTGCCAGTAGTCCTCAGGGGGCCTCTGGAAACACCATATATTTT.